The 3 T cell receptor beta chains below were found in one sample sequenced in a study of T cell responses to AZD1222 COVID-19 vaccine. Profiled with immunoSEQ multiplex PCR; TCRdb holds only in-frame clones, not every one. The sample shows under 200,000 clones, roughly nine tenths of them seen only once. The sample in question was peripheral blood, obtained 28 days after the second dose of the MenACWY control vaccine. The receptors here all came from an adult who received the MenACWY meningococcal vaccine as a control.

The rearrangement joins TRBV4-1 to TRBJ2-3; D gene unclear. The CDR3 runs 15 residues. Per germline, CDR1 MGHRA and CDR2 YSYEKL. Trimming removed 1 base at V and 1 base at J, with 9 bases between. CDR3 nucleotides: TGCGCCAGCAGCCAAGTAGCCTGGGGCACAGATACGCAGTATTTT. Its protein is CASSQVAWGTDTQYF.

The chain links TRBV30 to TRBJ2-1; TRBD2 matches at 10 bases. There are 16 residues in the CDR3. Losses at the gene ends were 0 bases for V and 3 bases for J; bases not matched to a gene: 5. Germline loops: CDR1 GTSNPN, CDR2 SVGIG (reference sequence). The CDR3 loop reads CAWSVTLAGSYNEQFF. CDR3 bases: TGTGCCTGGAGTGTCACACTAGCGGGGAGCTACAATGAGCAGTTCTTC.

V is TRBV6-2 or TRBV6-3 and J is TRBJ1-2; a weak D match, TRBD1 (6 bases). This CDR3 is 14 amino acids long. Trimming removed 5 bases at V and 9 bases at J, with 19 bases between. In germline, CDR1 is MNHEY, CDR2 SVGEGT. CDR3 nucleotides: TGTGCCAGCAGTCAGCCGGGGGCACCTCGCAGCTACACCTTC. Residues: CASSQPGAPRSYTF.